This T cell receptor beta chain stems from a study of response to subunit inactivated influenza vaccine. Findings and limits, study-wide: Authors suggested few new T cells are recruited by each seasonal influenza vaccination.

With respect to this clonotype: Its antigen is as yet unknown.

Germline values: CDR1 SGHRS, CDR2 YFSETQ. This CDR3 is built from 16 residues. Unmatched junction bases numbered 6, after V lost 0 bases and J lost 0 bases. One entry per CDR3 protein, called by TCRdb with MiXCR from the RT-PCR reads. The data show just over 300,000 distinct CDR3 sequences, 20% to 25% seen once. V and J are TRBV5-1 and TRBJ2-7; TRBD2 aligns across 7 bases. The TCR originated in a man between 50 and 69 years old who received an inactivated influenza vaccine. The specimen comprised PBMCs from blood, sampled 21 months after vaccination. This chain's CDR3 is CASSLGLAASSYEQYF. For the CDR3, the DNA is TGCGCCAGCAGCTTGGGCCTAGCGGCGAGCTCCTACGAGCAGTACTTC.